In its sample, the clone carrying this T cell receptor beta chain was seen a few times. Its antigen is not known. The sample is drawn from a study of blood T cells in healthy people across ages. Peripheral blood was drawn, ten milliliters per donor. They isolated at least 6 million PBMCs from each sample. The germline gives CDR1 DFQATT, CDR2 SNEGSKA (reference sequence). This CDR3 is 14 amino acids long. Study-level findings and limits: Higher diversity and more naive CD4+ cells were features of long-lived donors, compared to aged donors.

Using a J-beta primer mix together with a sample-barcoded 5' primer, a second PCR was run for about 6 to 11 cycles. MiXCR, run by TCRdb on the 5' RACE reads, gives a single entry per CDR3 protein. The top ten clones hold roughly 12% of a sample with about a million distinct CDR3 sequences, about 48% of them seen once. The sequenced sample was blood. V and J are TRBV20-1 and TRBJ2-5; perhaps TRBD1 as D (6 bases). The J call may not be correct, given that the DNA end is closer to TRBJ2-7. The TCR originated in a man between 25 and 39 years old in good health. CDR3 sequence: CSAPRLDRLYEQYF. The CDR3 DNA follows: TGCAGTGCTCCCCGTCTGGACAGACTATACGAGCAGTACTTC.